This entry lists 26 T cell receptor beta chains sequenced from one sample in a study of shared T cell receptors in the human thymus. The repertoire was sequenced with immunoSEQ multiplex PCR; TCRdb's copy has only in-frame clones and lacks some. Here the sample spans about 660,000 clones, more than 70% being singletons. These data are also associated with another study on human thymus T cells.

Sequencing was carried out using thymocytes. The origin of the receptors is a boy in the first two years of life with a congenital heart defect.

The chain combines TRBV28 with TRBJ1-4, with D perhaps TRBD1 (5 bases). Trimming shortened V by 6 bases and J by 2 bases, and 16 bases separated the two germline ends. Per germline, CDR1 MDHEN and CDR2 SYDVKM. The CDR3 runs 16 residues. CDR3 region: CASSWTQTATNEKLFF. CDR3 DNA sequence: TGTGCCAGCAGCTGGACACAAACGGCGACTAATGAAAAACTGTTTTTT.

This chain links TRBV6-1 with TRBJ2-7; the D is unclear. V gave up 6 bases and J gave up 3 bases, with 9 bases separating them. Germline V CDR1 and CDR2: MNHNS, SASEGT. The CDR3 runs 12 residues. DNA of the CDR3: TGTGCCAGCAGCGTTAACAGCTACGAGCAGTACTTC. This codes for CASSVNSYEQYF.

CDR3 loop: CASIRQGSGNTIYF. The DNA of the CDR3 is TGTGCCAGCATCAGACAGGGCTCTGGAAACACCATATATTTT. The chain couples TRBV6-1 to TRBJ1-3, with 7 positions matching TRBD1. J gave up 0 bases and V 7 bases, and 3 bases lay outside the gene matches. There are 14 residues in the CDR3. Per germline, CDR1 MNHNS and CDR2 SASEGT.

V is TRBV15 and J is TRBJ2-1, with 7 bases aligning to TRBD2. This CDR3 has 14 residues. Per germline, CDR1 LNHNV and CDR2 YYDKDF (reference sequence). V shed 1 base and J 10 bases; nucleotides not matched to a gene: 7. CDR3 in amino acids: CATSRVRGSIEQFF. CDR3 DNA sequence: TGTGCCACCAGCAGAGTGCGGGGGTCGATCGAGCAGTTCTTC.

The CDR3 region is CATSRGQGATKNIQYF. The CDR3 region has the DNA TGTGCCACCAGCAGAGGCCAGGGGGCAACCAAAAACATTCAGTACTTC. The chain links TRBV15 to TRBJ2-4; 8 bases line up with TRBD1. CDR3 length: 16 residues. Trimming at V came to 1 base and at J to 2 bases, leaving 4 bases not matched to a gene. Looked up from germline, CDR1 is LNHNV and CDR2 is YYDKDF (reference sequence).

V is TRBV4-3 and J is TRBJ2-2, with 10 bases lining up with TRBD2. The CDR3 is 17 amino acids. The J segment lost 5 bases and the V segment lost 0 bases, leaving 6 bases of the junction unmatched. Germline-derived CDR1 and CDR2 are LGHNA and YSLEER. The DNA for the CDR3 is TGCGCCAGCAGCCAAGATCCTAGCGGGAGCAGTACCGGGGAGCTGTTTTTT. Protein product: CASSQDPSGSSTGELFF.

V usage is TRBV19 and J usage is TRBJ2-1; 10 bases are a match to TRBD2. The CDR3 runs 17 residues. V trimming: 5 bases; J trimming: 2 bases; junction bases outside the gene matches: 9. Per the germline V gene, CDR1 is LNHDA and CDR2 is SQIVND (reference sequence). In DNA form, the CDR3 reads TGTGCCAGTAGTTATGAGCGGGAGGGCATCACCTACAATGAGCAGTTCTTC. Its protein product is CASSYEREGITYNEQFF.

The chain recombines TRBV7-2 with TRBJ1-5; weak D call: TRBD1 (5 bases). CDR1 and CDR2 from the germline V gene are SGHTA and FQGNSA. Trimming took 5 bases from V and 2 from J, leaving 10 bases between them. The CDR3 covers 14 residues. As DNA, the CDR3 is TGTGCCAGCAGCCCAGGGTCAGGCAATCAGCCCCAGCATTTT. This codes for CASSPGSGNQPQHF.

V usage is TRBV4-3 and J usage is TRBJ2-6, with unresolved D. Germline lookup yields CDR1 LGHNA and CDR2 YSLEER. The CDR3 contains 21 residues. Between the trimmed V and J ends, which lost 1 base and 0 bases, there was a span of 22 bases. This CDR3 is CASSQALNPGRIHSGANVLTF. CDR3 bases: TGCGCCAGCAGCCAAGCGCTCAACCCAGGCAGGATACACTCTGGGGCCAACGTCCTGACTTTC.

V and J are TRBV9 and TRBJ2-4; D ambiguous. The CDR3 runs 15 residues. Germline V lookup: CDR1 SGDLS, CDR2 YYNGEE. V lost 3 bases and J 0 bases, leaving 10 bases between the germline ends. The CDR3 bases are TGTGCCAGCAGCGGCGGCGCCCTAGCCAAAAACATTCAGTACTTC. As protein: CASSGGALAKNIQYF.

The count of this clone is one. Lacking the conserved final phenylalanine or tryptophan, this CDR3 likely reflects a read error. Because the CDR3's place on the DNA is in doubt, the DNA is left out and the CDR3 is given as listed by TCRdb. The chain employs TRBV20-1 and TRBJ2-7; the table's TRBD2 call for D was not verified on the DNA. The CDR3 totals 10 residues, both ends included. Germline V lookup: CDR1 DFQATT, CDR2 SNEGSKA (reference sequence). CDR3 amino acids: CSARPAVTVR.

This clone was recorded once. The chain has TRBV27 and TRBJ2-2; 7 nucleotides line up with TRBD1. Per the germline V gene, CDR1 is MNHEY and CDR2 is SMNVEV (reference sequence). V lost 3 bases, J lost 0 bases, and 10 bases stayed unmatched. The CDR3 length is 18 residues. The CDR3 nucleotides read TGTGCCAGCAGTTTGAGGTCAGGGGGTGGGCCGAACACCGGGGAGCTGTTTTTT. Amino acid sequence: CASSLRSGGGPNTGELFF.

This chain connects TRBV15 to TRBJ2-2, with a tentative D call TRBD2 (7 bases). The CDR3 sequence is 15 residues long. Germline-derived CDR1 and CDR2 are LNHNV and YYDKDF (reference sequence). The ends were cut back, 0 bases at V and 7 bases at J, with 12 bases in the middle. CDR3 loop: CATSRDAGAVGELFF. CDR3 sequence (DNA): TGTGCCACCAGCAGAGATGCGGGGGCGGTCGGGGAGCTGTTTTTT.

J is TRBJ1-3 and V is TRBV28; D is uncertain. Trimming removed 3 bases from V and 4 bases from J, with 13 bases in between. Germline assignment: CDR1 MDHEN and CDR2 SYDVKM. CDR3 size: 15 residues. The CDR3 bases are TGTGCCAGCAGTTTCCCGGAGACGCCGGGAAACACCATATATTTT. Amino acid sequence: CASSFPETPGNTIYF.

The chain uses TRBV29-1 and TRBJ1-5; 7 bases agree with TRBD1. The CDR3 covers 14 residues. V shed 4 bases, J shed 0 bases, and the junction held 3 bases outside the gene matches. Germline assignment: CDR1 SQVTM and CDR2 ANQGSEA. The CDR3 reads CSVGDRDSNQPQHF. CDR3 DNA sequence: TGCAGCGTTGGAGACAGGGATAGCAATCAGCCCCAGCATTTT.

The chain employs TRBV19 and TRBJ1-6; no reliable D call. V lost 4 bases to trimming and J lost 3 bases, with 10 bases between them. From germline, CDR1 is LNHDA and CDR2 SQIVND (reference sequence). This CDR3 region has 15 residues. The chain's CDR3 is CASSRRGIYNSPLHF. CDR3 DNA: TGTGCCAGTAGTAGACGAGGGATCTATAATTCACCCCTCCACTTT.

The chain is built from TRBV5-6 and TRBJ2-3; D is possibly TRBD1 (6 bases). V was clipped by 3 bases and J by 2 bases, with 16 bases between them. This CDR3 contains 16 residues. CDR1 is SGHDT and CDR2 is YYEEEE in the germline V gene. Here the CDR3 reads CASSSPTGRFTDTQYF. The DNA for the CDR3 is TGTGCCAGCAGCTCCCCGACAGGCAGGTTCACAGATACGCAGTATTTT.

This clone has only a few counts. The genes are TRBV4-3 and TRBJ1-4, with a weak D call TRBD1 (5 bases). The CDR3 is 16 residues long. V was pared by 3 bases and J by 5 bases, with 16 bases between. From germline, CDR1 is LGHNA and CDR2 YSLEER. CDR3 bases: TGCGCCAGCAGCCACGTACGTGAAAGGGGAAATGAAAAACTGTTTTTT. Protein product: CASSHVRERGNEKLFF.

The chain recombines TRBV28 with TRBJ1-5; 7 positions agree with TRBD1. CDR1 is MDHEN and CDR2 is SYDVKM in the germline V gene. The trim removed 7 bases at V and 2 bases at J, leaving 5 bases unmatched. The CDR3 spans 14 residues. CDR3 protein: CASTAGTGNQPQHF. The CDR3 DNA is TGTGCCAGCACCGCGGGGACAGGCAATCAGCCCCAGCATTTT.

Turning to this clone: A junction boundary mismatches the germline segment, possibly from a read error. The rearrangement joins TRBV5-6 to TRBJ2-6; tentative D call: TRBD1 (5 bases). Germline loops: CDR1 SGHDT, CDR2 YYEEEE. There are 15 residues in the CDR3. The CDR3 here is CASSLDFSGANALTF. The CDR3, as DNA: TGTGCCAGCAGCTTGGACTTCTCTGGGGCCAACGCCCTGACTTTC.

The chain uses TRBV7-4 and TRBJ1-1; possible D gene TRBD1, 6 bases. The CDR3 has 15 residues. V was cut by 1 base and J by 2 bases, with 11 bases left in between. Per germline, CDR1 SGHVT and CDR2 SQSDAQ. Here the CDR3 reads CASSLVYRENTEAFF. The CDR3 bases are TGTGCCAGCAGCTTAGTGTACAGGGAAAACACTGAAGCTTTCTTT.

The chain links TRBV9 to TRBJ2-1, with D perhaps TRBD1 (6 bases). Deletions cut 3 bases from V and 0 bases from J, with 16 bases between. Germline values: CDR1 SGDLS, CDR2 YYNGEE. This CDR3 comprises 17 residues. The CDR3 DNA is TGTGCCAGCAGCGGCTCTTCAGGGGAAAGCTCCTACAATGAGCAGTTCTTC. It translates to CASSGSSGESSYNEQFF.

The J gene is TRBJ2-7, the V gene TRBV2; D not resolved. The germline V and J ends were trimmed by 7 bases and 3 bases, with 13 bases remaining between them. CDR3 length equals 13 residues. Germline CDR1 is SNHLY and CDR2 is FYNNEI. This CDR3 is CASKSLSVYEQYF. As DNA, the CDR3 is TGTGCCAGCAAAAGTCTTTCGGTCTACGAGCAGTACTTC.

This chain joins TRBV6-5 and TRBJ2-6; D might be TRBD1 (7 bases). V was shortened by 10 bases and J by 1 base, with 11 bases between the two germline ends. The CDR3 is 14 amino acids. CDR1 is MNHEY, CDR2 SVGAGI, per germline. CDR3 sequence reads: CATQGGSGANVLTF. DNA for the CDR3: TGTGCCACCCAGGGGGGATCTGGGGCCAACGTCCTGACTTTC.

The chain employs TRBV5-6 and TRBJ2-1; D gene uncertain. This CDR3 contains 15 residues. CDR1 and CDR2 (germline): SGHDT, YYEEEE. Trimming removed 3 bases from V and 8 bases from J, with 18 bases in between. CDR3 residues: CASSYTPPAGDEQFF. The DNA for the CDR3 is TGTGCCAGCAGCTACACCCCCCCGGCAGGCGATGAGCAGTTCTTC. Together with reference TRBV5-6 and TRBJ2-1, the CDR3 gives the full variable domain: DAGVTQSPTHLIKTRGQQVTLRCSPKSGHDTVSWYQQALGQGPQFIFQYYEEEERQRGNFPDRFSGHQFPNYSSELNVNALLLGDSALYLCASSYTPPAGDEQFFGPGTRLTVL.

J is TRBJ2-7 and V is TRBV7-9; TRBD1 matches 9 bases. V lost 6 bases to trimming and J lost 4 bases; unmatched junction nucleotides: 7. The CDR3 covers 14 residues. CDR1 is SEHNR, CDR2 FQNEAQ, per germline (reference sequence). The DNA of the CDR3 is TGTGCCAGCAGGCCCGGGACAGGGAGTTACGAGCAGTACTTC. It is translated as CASRPGTGSYEQYF.